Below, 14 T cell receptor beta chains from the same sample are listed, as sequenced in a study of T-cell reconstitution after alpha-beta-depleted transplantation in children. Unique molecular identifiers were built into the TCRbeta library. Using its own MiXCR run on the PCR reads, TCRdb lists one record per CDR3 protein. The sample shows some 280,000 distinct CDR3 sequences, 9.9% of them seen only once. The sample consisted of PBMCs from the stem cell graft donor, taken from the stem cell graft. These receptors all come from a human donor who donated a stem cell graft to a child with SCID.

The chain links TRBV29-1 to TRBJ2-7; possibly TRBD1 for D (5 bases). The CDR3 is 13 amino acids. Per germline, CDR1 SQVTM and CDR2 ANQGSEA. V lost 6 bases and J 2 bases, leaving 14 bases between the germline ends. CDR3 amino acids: CSVGPTDTYEQYF. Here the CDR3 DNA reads TGCAGCGTGGGGCCGACGGATACCTACGAGCAGTACTTC.

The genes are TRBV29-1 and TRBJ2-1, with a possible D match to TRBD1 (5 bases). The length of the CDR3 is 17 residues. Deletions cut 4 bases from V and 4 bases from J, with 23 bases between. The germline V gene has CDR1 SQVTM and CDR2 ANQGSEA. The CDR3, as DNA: TGCAGCGTTGTGCAGGGCGCCGGTGGAGTGGGGTACAATGAGCAGTTCTTC. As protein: CSVVQGAGGVGYNEQFF.

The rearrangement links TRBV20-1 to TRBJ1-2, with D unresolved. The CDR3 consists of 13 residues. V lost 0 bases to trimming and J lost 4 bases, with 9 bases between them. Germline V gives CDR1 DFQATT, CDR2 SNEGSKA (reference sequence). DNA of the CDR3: TGCAGTGCTAGAGAAGGGAAGTCCTATGGCTACACCTTC. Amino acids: CSAREGKSYGYTF.

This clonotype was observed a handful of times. CDR3 in amino acids: CASSLPRDTGELFF. The CDR3 DNA is TGTGCCAGCAGTTTACCCAGGGACACCGGGGAGCTGTTTTTT. The J gene is TRBJ2-2, the V gene TRBV12-3 or TRBV12-4, with D possibly being TRBD1 (5 bases). Between the trimmed V and J ends, which lost 2 bases and 3 bases, there was a span of 7 bases. The CDR3 length is 14 residues.

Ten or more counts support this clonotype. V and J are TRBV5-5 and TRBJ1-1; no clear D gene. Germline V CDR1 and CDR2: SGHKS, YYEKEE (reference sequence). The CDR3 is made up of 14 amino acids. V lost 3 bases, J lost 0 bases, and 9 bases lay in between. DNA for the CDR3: TGTGCCAGCAGCTGGGCGGTCATGAACACTGAAGCTTTCTTT. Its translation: CASSWAVMNTEAFF.

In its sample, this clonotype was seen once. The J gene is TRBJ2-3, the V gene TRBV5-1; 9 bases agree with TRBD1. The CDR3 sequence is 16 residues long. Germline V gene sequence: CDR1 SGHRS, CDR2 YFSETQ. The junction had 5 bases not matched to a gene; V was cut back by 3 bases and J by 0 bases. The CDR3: CASSCGDRDSTDTQYF. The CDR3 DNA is TGCGCCAGCAGCTGTGGGGACAGGGACAGCACAGATACGCAGTATTTT.

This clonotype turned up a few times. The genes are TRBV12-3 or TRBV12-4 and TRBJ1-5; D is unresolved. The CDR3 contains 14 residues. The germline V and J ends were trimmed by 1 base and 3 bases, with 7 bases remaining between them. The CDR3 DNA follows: TGTGCCAGCAGTTTAGGACCGATCAATCAGCCCCAGCATTTT. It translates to CASSLGPINQPQHF.

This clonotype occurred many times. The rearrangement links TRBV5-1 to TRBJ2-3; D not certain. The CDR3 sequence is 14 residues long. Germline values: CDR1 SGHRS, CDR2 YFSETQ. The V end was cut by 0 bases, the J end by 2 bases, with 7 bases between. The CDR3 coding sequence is TGCGCCAGCAGCTTGGGACGGATCACAGATACGCAGTATTTT. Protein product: CASSLGRITDTQYF.

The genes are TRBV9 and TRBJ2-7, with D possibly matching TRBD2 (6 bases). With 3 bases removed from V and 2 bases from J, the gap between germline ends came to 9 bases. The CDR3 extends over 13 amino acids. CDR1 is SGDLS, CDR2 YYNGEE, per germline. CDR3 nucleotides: TGTGCCAGCAGCGGGGACTTCCCCTACGAGCAGTACTTC. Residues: CASSGDFPYEQYF.

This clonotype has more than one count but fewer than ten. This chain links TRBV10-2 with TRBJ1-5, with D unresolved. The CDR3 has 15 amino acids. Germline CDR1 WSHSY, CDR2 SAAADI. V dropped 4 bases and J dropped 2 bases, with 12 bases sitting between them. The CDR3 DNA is TGCGCCAGCAGTGGGGGATTTGGGGGCAATCAGCCCCAGCATTTT. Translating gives CASSGGFGGNQPQHF.

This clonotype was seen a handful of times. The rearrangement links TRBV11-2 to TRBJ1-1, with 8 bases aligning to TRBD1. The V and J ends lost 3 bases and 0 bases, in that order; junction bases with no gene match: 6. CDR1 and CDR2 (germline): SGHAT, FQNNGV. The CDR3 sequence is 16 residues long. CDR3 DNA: TGTGCCAGCAGCTTGACAGGGGCCCTAATGAACACTGAAGCTTTCTTT. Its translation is CASSLTGALMNTEAFF.

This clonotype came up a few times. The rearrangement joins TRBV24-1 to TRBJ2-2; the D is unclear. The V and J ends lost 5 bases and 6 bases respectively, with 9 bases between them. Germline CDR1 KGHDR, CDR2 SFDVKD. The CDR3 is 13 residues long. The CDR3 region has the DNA TGTGCCACCAGTGGGCTACGTGCCGGGGAGCTGTTTTTT. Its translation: CATSGLRAGELFF.

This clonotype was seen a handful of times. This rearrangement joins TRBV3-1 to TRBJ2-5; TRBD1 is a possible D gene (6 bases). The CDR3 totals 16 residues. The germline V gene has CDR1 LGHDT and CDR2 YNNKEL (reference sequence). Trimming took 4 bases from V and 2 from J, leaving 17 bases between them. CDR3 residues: CASSLRGLGEQETQYF. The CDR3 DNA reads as TGTGCCAGCAGCCTAAGGGGGTTAGGTGAACAAGAGACCCAGTACTTC.

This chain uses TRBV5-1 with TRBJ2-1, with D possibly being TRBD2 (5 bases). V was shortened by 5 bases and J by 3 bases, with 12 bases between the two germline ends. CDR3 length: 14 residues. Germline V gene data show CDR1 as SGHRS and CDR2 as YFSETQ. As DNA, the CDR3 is TGCGCCAGCAGTTTAAAAGACTACTACAATGAGCAGTTCTTC. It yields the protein CASSLKDYYNEQFF.